This T cell receptor (beta chain) came from a study of Ad26.COV2.S vaccination and SARS-CoV-2 variants. Findings and caveats of the study: People who got the vaccine had more spike-specific TCR breadth than people who got placebo. Reported findings describe substantial breadth in spike-specific CD8+ and CD4+ T cell responses following vaccination.

TCRdb's copy holds only in-frame clones and misses some; the assay was immunoSEQ multiplex PCR. The sample gives about 350,000 clones, roughly 90% of which show up once; about 10% is in the top ten. Specified treatment: roughly 20 received Ad26.COV2.S at low or high dose, single or two shots; several received placebo; per-sample allocation not given. Following the first vaccine or placebo injection, samples were taken on day 63. A Boston adult aged 18-55 years was the donor. SARS-CoV-2 spike from the Wuhan strain was encoded by the vaccine, an Ad26 vector. Germline-derived CDR1 and CDR2 are SEHNR and FQNEAQ (reference sequence). Trimming left V 4 bases short and J 0 bases short, with 6 bases between. The CDR3 is 13 amino acids. A remark on this clone: Its antigen is unidentified.

The sample consisted of peripheral blood, taken in a trial of Ad26.COV2.S vaccine versus placebo. This rearrangement joins TRBV7-9 to TRBJ1-2; no reliable D call. The receptor comes from a person aged 18-60 years who received the Ad26.COV2.S COVID-19 vaccine or a placebo. The DNA of the CDR3 is TGTGCCAGCAGCTCCTCCCCTAACTATGGCTACACCTTC. It specifies CASSSSPNYGYTF.